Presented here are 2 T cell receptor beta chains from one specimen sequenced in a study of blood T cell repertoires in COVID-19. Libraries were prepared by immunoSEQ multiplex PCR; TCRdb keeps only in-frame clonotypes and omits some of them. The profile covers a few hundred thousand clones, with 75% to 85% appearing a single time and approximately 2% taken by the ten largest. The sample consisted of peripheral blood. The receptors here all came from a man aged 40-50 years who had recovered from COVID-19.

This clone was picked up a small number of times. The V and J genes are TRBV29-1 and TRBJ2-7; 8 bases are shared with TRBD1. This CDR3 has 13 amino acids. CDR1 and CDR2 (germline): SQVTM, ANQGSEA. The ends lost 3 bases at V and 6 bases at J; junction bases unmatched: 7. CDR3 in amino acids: CSVDWTGSVEQYF. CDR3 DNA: TGCAGCGTTGATTGGACAGGGTCGGTCGAGCAGTACTTC.

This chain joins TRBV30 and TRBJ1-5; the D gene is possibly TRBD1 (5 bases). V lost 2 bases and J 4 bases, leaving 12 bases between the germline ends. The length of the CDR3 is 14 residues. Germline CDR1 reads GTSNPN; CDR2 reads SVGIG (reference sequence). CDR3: CAWSPQGLNQPQHF. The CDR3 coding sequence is TGTGCCTGGAGTCCCCAGGGTCTAAATCAGCCCCAGCATTTT.